These T cell receptor beta chains were read from a single sample in a study of T cell responses to AZD1222 COVID-19 vaccine. Sequencing used immunoSEQ multiplex PCR; TCRdb keeps in-frame clones, though not all of them. This sample's table reports over 120,000 clones. The sample comprised peripheral blood. The receptors originated from an adult in good health. The CDR3 runs from the conserved cysteine through the conserved F or W. The order of the fields is V gene, D gene, J gene, CDR3 protein, CDR3 DNA. D genes are given only for firm matches.

V gene: TRBV6-4
D gene: TRBD1
J gene: TRBJ1-5
CDR3 protein: CASSDEDRGGNQPQHF
CDR3 DNA: TGTGCCAGCAGTGACGAGGACAGGGGAGGCAATCAGCCCCAGCATTTT

V gene: TRBV12-3/TRBV12-4
D gene: NA
J gene: TRBJ1-2
CDR3 protein: CASSTRQGDGYTF
CDR3 DNA: TGTGCCAGCAGTACCCGCCAGGGTGATGGCTACACCTTC

V gene: TRBV15
D gene: NA
J gene: TRBJ2-5
CDR3 protein: CATSKSRTSGKGTQYF
CDR3 DNA: TGTGCCACCAGTAAGAGCAGGACGTCGGGCAAAGGGACCCAGTACTTC

V gene: TRBV28
D gene: NA
J gene: TRBJ1-2
CDR3 protein: CASSFNRDYGYTF
CDR3 DNA: TGTGCCAGCAGTTTCAACCGGGACTATGGCTACACCTTC

V gene: TRBV2
D gene: NA
J gene: TRBJ2-7
CDR3 protein: CASSERSVSYEQYF
CDR3 DNA: TGTGCCAGCAGTGAACGGTCAGTCTCCTACGAGCAGTACTTC

V gene: TRBV18
D gene: NA
J gene: TRBJ2-2
CDR3 protein: CASSPGFVAGELFF
CDR3 DNA: TGTGCCAGCTCACCGGGGTTCGTCGCCGGGGAGCTGTTTTTT

V gene: TRBV7-2
D gene: TRBD2
J gene: TRBJ2-3
CDR3 protein: CASSLAASGSGTDTQYF
CDR3 DNA: TGTGCCAGCAGCTTAGCGGCTAGCGGTTCGGGCACAGATACGCAGTATTTT

V gene: TRBV6-5
D gene: NA
J gene: TRBJ1-1
CDR3 protein: CASTPRGLSITEAFF
CDR3 DNA: TGTGCCAGCACCCCGCGGGGCCTCTCGATCACTGAAGCTTTCTTT

V gene: TRBV19
D gene: TRBD1
J gene: TRBJ2-5
CDR3 protein: CASSVDREETQYF
CDR3 DNA: TGTGCCAGTAGTGTGGACAGGGAAGAGACCCAGTACTTC

V gene: TRBV30
D gene: TRBD1
J gene: TRBJ2-2
CDR3 protein: CAWSVHRGLGTGELFF
CDR3 DNA: TGTGCCTGGAGTGTACACAGGGGGCTAGGGACCGGGGAGCTGTTTTTT

V gene: TRBV5-1
D gene: NA
J gene: TRBJ1-5
CDR3 protein: CASSLDGNQPQHF
CDR3 DNA: TGCGCCAGCAGCTTGGACGGTAATCAGCCCCAGCATTTT

V gene: TRBV30
D gene: NA
J gene: TRBJ1-2
CDR3 protein: CAWSVIGYGYTF
CDR3 DNA: TGTGCCTGGAGTGTAATTGGTTATGGCTACACCTTC

V gene: TRBV27
D gene: TRBD1
J gene: TRBJ1-4
CDR3 protein: CASSLRPGQVEKLFF
CDR3 DNA: TGTGCCAGCAGTTTACGTCCGGGACAGGTGGAAAAACTGTTTTTT

V gene: TRBV2
D gene: NA
J gene: TRBJ1-6
CDR3 protein: CASGTHRVPNSPLHF
CDR3 DNA: TGTGCCAGCGGAACCCACAGGGTTCCCAATTCACCCCTCCACTTT

V gene: TRBV5-1
D gene: NA
J gene: TRBJ2-7
CDR3 protein: CASRGLNGEQYF
CDR3 DNA: TGCGCCAGCAGGGGGCTAAATGGGGAGCAGTACTTC

V gene: TRBV10-3
D gene: NA
J gene: TRBJ2-5
CDR3 protein: CAISGGETQYF
CDR3 DNA: TGTGCCATCAGTGGAGGGGAGACCCAGTACTTC

V gene: TRBV11-1
D gene: NA
J gene: TRBJ2-2
CDR3 protein: CASSLQDTGELFF
CDR3 DNA: TGTGCCAGCAGCTTACAGGACACCGGGGAGCTGTTTTTT

V gene: TRBV3-1/TRBV3-2
D gene: NA
J gene: TRBJ1-1
CDR3 protein: CASSLGNTEAFF
CDR3 DNA: TGTGCCAGCAGCCTCGGGAACACTGAAGCTTTCTTT